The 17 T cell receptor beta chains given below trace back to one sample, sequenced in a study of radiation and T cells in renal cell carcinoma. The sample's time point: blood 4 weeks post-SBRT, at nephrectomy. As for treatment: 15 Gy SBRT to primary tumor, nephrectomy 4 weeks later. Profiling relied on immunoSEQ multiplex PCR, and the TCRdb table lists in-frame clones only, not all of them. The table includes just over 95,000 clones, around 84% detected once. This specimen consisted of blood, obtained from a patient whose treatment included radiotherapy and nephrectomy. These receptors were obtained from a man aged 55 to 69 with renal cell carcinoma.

The CDR3 region is CASSQVFNRGAGGRGEQFF. The CDR3 DNA reads as TGCGCCAGCAGCCAAGTGTTCAACCGTGGAGCGGGAGGGAGGGGGGAGCAGTTCTTC. The V call is TRBV4-1, the J call TRBJ2-1, with 10 nucleotides matching TRBD2. Germline lookup yields CDR1 MGHRA and CDR2 YSYEKL. The CDR3 length is 19 residues. The V segment lost 1 base and the J segment 10 bases; nucleotides outside the gene matches: 19.

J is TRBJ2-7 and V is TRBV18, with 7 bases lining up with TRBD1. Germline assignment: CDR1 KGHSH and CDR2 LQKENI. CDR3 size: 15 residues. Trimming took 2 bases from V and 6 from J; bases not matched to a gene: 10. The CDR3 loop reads CASSPERQGFSEQYF. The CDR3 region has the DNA TGTGCCAGCTCACCAGAGAGACAGGGTTTCAGCGAGCAGTACTTC.

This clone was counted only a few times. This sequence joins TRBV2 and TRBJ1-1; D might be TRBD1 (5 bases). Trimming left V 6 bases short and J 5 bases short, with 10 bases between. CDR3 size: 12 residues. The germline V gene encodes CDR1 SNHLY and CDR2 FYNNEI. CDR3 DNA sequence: TGTGCCAGCAGCACCGGGGGGACTGAAGCTTTCTTT. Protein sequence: CASSTGGTEAFF.

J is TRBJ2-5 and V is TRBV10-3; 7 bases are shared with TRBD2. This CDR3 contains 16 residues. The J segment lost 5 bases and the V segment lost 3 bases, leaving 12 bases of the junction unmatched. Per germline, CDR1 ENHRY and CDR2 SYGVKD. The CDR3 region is CAISDPRQTSRETQYF. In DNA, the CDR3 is TGTGCCATCAGTGACCCCCGGCAGACTAGCAGGGAGACCCAGTACTTC.

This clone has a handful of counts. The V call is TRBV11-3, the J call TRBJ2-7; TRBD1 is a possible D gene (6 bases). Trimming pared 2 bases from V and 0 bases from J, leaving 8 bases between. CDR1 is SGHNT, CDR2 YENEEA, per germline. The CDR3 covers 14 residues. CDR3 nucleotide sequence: TGTGCCAGCAGCTTACAGGGGTCCTCCTACGAGCAGTACTTC. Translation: CASSLQGSSYEQYF.

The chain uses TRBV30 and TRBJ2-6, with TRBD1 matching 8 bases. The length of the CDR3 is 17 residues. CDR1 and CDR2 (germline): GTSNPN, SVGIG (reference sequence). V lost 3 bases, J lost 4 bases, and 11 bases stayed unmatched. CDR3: CAWRRGTGGAGANVLTF. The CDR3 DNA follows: TGTGCCTGGAGACGGGGTACAGGGGGAGCAGGGGCCAACGTCCTGACTTTC.

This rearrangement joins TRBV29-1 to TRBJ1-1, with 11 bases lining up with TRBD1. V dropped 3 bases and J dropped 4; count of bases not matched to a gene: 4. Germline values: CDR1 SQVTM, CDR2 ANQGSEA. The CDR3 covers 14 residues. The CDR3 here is CSVESGTGGTEAFF. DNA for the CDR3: TGCAGCGTTGAGTCCGGGACAGGGGGCACTGAAGCTTTCTTT.

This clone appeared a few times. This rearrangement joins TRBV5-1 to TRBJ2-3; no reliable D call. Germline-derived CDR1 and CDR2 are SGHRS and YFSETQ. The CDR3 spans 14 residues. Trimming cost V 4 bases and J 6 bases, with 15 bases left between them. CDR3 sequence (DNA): TGCGCCAGCAGCCTCGCGTGGGGTGGGGATACGCAGTATTTT. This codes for CASSLAWGGDTQYF.

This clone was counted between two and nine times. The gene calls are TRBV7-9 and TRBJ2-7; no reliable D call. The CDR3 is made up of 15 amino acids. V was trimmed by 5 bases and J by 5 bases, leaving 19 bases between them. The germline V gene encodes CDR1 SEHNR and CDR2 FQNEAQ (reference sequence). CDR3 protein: CASSPPRRFGDEQYF. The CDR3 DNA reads TGTGCCAGCAGCCCCCCTAGGAGATTTGGTGACGAGCAGTACTTC.

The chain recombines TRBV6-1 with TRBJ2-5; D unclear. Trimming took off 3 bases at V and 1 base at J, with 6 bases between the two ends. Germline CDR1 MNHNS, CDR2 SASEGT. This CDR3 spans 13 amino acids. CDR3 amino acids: CASSEVRQETQYF. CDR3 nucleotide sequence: TGTGCCAGCAGTGAGGTCCGCCAAGAGACCCAGTACTTC.

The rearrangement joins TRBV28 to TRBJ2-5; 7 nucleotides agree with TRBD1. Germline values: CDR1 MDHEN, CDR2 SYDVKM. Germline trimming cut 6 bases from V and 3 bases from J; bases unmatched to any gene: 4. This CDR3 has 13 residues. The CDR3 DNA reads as TGTGCCAGCAGCTTGACAGGGAAAGAGACCCAGTACTTC. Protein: CASSLTGKETQYF.

The chain's CDR3 is CASSSEIGNEQFF. The DNA for the CDR3 is TGTGCCAGCAGCTCAGAGATTGGGAATGAGCAGTTCTTC. The chain recombines TRBV7-6 with TRBJ2-1; D call uncertain. Trimming removed 4 bases from V and 7 bases from J, with 11 bases in between. Germline V gene data show CDR1 as SGHVS and CDR2 as FNYEAQ. The CDR3 is 13 amino acids.

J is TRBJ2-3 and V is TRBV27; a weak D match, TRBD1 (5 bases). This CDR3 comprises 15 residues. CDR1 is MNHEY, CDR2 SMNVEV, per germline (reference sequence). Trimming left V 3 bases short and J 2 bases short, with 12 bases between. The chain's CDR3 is CASSLSRAHTDTQYF. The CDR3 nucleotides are TGTGCCAGCAGTTTGAGCAGGGCCCACACAGATACGCAGTATTTT.

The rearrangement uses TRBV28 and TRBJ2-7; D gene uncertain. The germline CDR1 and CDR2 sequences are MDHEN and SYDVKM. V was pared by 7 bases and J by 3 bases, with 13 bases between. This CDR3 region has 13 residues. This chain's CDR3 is CASIKALDYEQYF. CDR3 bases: TGTGCCAGCATTAAGGCCCTAGACTACGAGCAGTACTTC.

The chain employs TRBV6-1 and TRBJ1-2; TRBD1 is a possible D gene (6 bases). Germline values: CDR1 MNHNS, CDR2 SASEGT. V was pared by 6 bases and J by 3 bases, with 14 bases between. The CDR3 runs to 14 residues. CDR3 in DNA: TGTGCCAGCAGCCCAACAGGGACTCACTATGGCTACACCTTC. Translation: CASSPTGTHYGYTF.

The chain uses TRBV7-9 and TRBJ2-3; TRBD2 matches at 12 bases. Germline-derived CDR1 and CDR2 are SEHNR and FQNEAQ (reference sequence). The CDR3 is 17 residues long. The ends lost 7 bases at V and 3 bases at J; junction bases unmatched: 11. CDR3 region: CASKPGTSGYRTDTQYF. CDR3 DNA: TGTGCCAGCAAGCCCGGGACTAGCGGGTATCGGACAGATACGCAGTATTTT.

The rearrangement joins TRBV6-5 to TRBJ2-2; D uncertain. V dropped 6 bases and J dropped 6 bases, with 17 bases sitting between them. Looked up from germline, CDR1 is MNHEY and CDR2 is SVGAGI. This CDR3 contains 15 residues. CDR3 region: CASSLLTRGSGELFF. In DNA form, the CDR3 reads TGTGCCAGCAGCCTCCTTACACGTGGGTCCGGGGAGCTGTTTTTT.